A selection of T cell receptor beta chains follows, all from one sample in a study of T-cell memory formation after mild COVID-19. Via MiXCR, TCRdb re-called the 5' RACE reads, giving one row per CDR3 protein. The sample shows 560,000 or so distinct CDR3 sequences, roughly a sixth of them seen only once. Input material: PBMCs or a T cell subset sorted from them (not recorded which). Every receptor here comes from an adult woman who had mild COVID-19 (a few samples of this study predate the infection). Cell type and time point are not known. Both conserved end residues are part of each CDR3. A D gene is named only where the DNA matches it firmly. Expanded clones get a size class; other rows say once, few or many, or leave the size out.

J gene | V gene | D gene | clone size | CDR3 DNA | CDR3 protein
TRBJ2-5 | TRBV25-1 | TRBD2 | few | TGTGCCAGCACAGTAGCGGGAACAAAGACCCAGTACTTC | CASTVAGTKTQYF
TRBJ1-5 | TRBV12-3/TRBV12-4 | - | many | TGTGCCAGCAGTTTAGGTCATTTAGATCAGCCCCAGCATTTT | CASSLGHLDQPQHF
TRBJ2-1 | TRBV7-2 | - | many | TGTGCCAGCAGCCCTCGACCAATATCCTACAATGAGCAGTTCTTC | CASSPRPISYNEQFF
TRBJ2-1 | TRBV12-3/TRBV12-4 | - | - | TGTGCCAGCAGTTCTAGTCCGGTAAATGAGCAGTTCTTC | CASSSSPVNEQFF
TRBJ2-5 | TRBV5-6 | TRBD1 | - | TGTGCCAGCAGCTTGGTGACAGGGGCAGGACAAGAGACCCAGTACTTC | CASSLVTGAGQETQYF
TRBJ2-5 | TRBV15 | TRBD2 | few | TGTGCCACCAGCTCCGATAGCGGGGAGTACCAAGAGACCCAGTACTTC | CATSSDSGEYQETQYF
TRBJ1-5 | TRBV12-3/TRBV12-4 | - | many | TGTGCCAGCAGTTTACAGGGGCTTGGGAATCAGCCCCAGCATTTT | CASSLQGLGNQPQHF
TRBJ1-2 | TRBV20-1 | - | - | TGCAGTGCTAGAGATCCGTCCAGGGAGGTGTCTGGCTACACCTTC | CSARDPSREVSGYTF
TRBJ2-4 | TRBV23-1 | - | - | TGCGCCAGCAGTTGCCGGGGCGTTCAGTACTTC | CASSCRGVQYF
TRBJ1-5 | TRBV19 | - | few | TGTGCCAGTAGTAGGAGGGGGGATCAGCCCCAGCATTTT | CASSRRGDQPQHF
TRBJ2-1 | TRBV20-1 | - | few | TGCAGTGCTAATATTTACAACTACAATGAGCAGTTCTTC | CSANIYNYNEQFF
TRBJ1-3 | TRBV29-1 | - | - | TGCAGCGTTGAATTTGAAAGCTCTGGAAACACCATATATTTT | CSVEFESSGNTIYF
TRBJ1-2 | TRBV29-1 | - | - | TGCAGCGTTGAAGGACGGGCGAGCAGTGGCTACACCTTC | CSVEGRASSGYTF
TRBJ2-7 | TRBV12-3/TRBV12-4 | - | few | TGTGCCAGCAGTTCCCCCTCCCAAGGATGGGGGCAGTACTTC | CASSSPSQGWGQYF
TRBJ2-7 | TRBV5-1 | - | - | TGCGCCAGCAGCTTGGACTTTGGACAGTCAATTGGTGAGCAGTACTTC | CASSLDFGQSIGEQYF
TRBJ2-1 | TRBV6-6 | TRBD2 | - | TGTGCCAGCAGTCGGGCAGAGAAGGGACTAGCGTGGAATGAGCAGTTCTTC | CASSRAEKGLAWNEQFF
TRBJ2-3 | TRBV19 | - | - | TGTGCCAGTAGTATTAGGCGTGCTGCAGATACGCAGTATTTT | CASSIRRAADTQYF
TRBJ2-1 | TRBV5-1 | - | - | TGCGCCAGCAGCTTGGATCTAGCTGGAATCGATGAGCAGTTCTTC | CASSLDLAGIDEQFF
TRBJ2-7 | TRBV7-2 | - | - | TGTGCCAGCAGCCCTGCGCCGGACGGATCCTACGAGCAGTACTTC | CASSPAPDGSYEQYF
TRBJ1-5 | TRBV12-3/TRBV12-4 | - | - | TGTGCCAACAGTTACCAGGGGACGAGCAATCAGCCCCAGCATTTT | CANSYQGTSNQPQHF
TRBJ2-5 | TRBV6-2/TRBV6-3 | - | - | TGTGCCAGCAGTTACGGTCGGGGGCCCCTGGTGGAGACCCAGTACTTC | CASSYGRGPLVETQYF
TRBJ2-1 | TRBV7-9 | - | - | TGTGCCAGCAGCTACCGAAGCTCCTACAATGAGCAGTTCTTC | CASSYRSSYNEQFF
TRBJ2-7 | TRBV10-3 | TRBD1 | - | TGTGCCATCAGTCCGGGACAGTGGTTTGGCGAGCAGTACTTC | CAISPGQWFGEQYF
TRBJ1-5 | TRBV12-3/TRBV12-4 | - | few | TGTGCCAGCAGTGCCACAGGTAGCAATCAGCCCCAGCATTTT | CASSATGSNQPQHF
TRBJ2-1 | TRBV19 | TRBD2 | - | TGTGCCAGTAGAAATGTAGCGGGGGGGAGAAATGTCGGCAATGAGCAGTTCTTC | CASRNVAGGRNVGNEQFF
TRBJ1-1 | TRBV5-1 | TRBD1 | - | TGCGCCAGCAGCTTCGACCCAGGGGGCGCCGGAATTTACACTGAAGCTTTCTTT | CASSFDPGGAGIYTEAFF
TRBJ2-2 | TRBV24-1 | TRBD2 | - | TGTGCCACCACTACTAGCGGGAGCGGGGAGCTGTTTTTT | CATTTSGSGELFF
TRBJ2-7 | TRBV20-1 | TRBD2 | - | TGCAGTGCCGCGACTAGCGGGCCTCTCTACGAGCAGTACTTC | CSAATSGPLYEQYF
TRBJ2-5 | TRBV5-1 | - | - | TGCGCCAGCAGCTTGGCAAGCAGCCCCGGGGCCCAGTACTTC | CASSLASSPGAQYF
TRBJ2-5 | TRBV24-1 | TRBD1 | few | TGTGCCACCAGTGACATGGGGACATTCATGTGGGGACAGGGTATTCCCAAGACCCAGTACTTC | CATSDMGTFMWGQGIPKTQYF
TRBJ2-7 | TRBV11-2 | - | - | TGTGCCAGCAGCTTTCCGCAGGGGGGATACGAGCAGTACTTC | CASSFPQGGYEQYF
TRBJ1-1 | TRBV2 | - | - | TGTGCCAGCAGTGCGTCCCTCGTGGACACTGAAGCTTTCTTT | CASSASLVDTEAFF
TRBJ2-3 | TRBV5-1 | - | few | TGCGCCAGCAGCTTGGATACAGGGAACACAGATACGCAGTATTTT | CASSLDTGNTDTQYF
TRBJ1-1 | TRBV12-3/TRBV12-4 | TRBD1 | - | TGTGCCAGCAGTGGGACAGGGCGTTCGTCGTGGGACGCTGAAGCTTTCTTT | CASSGTGRSSWDAEAFF
TRBJ1-2 | TRBV20-1 | TRBD1 | once | TGCAGTGCCCGAAGGACAGGCGGCTACACCTTC | CSARRTGGYTF
TRBJ2-1 | TRBV6-5 | TRBD1 | - | TGTGCCAGCAGTTACGGCTTTCCGGGACAGGGGGCCGGCAATGAGCAGTTCTTC | CASSYGFPGQGAGNEQFF
TRBJ2-1 | TRBV6-2/TRBV6-3 | - | few | TGTGCCAGCAGTCCCGAAGGAAATGAGCAGTTCTTC | CASSPEGNEQFF
TRBJ2-7 | TRBV24-1 | - | - | TGTGCCACCAGTGATCCCAAGGGGGGGAAAGGGAACGAGCAGTACTTC | CATSDPKGGKGNEQYF
TRBJ1-5 | TRBV20-1 | TRBD1 | - | TGCAGTGCCAATGTGCAGGGGGCTCGTAATCAGCCCCAGCATTTT | CSANVQGARNQPQHF
TRBJ2-2 | TRBV7-3 | - | many | TGTGCCAGCAGCTTGGGCCCCACCGGGGAGCTGTTTTTT | CASSLGPTGELFF
TRBJ1-3 | TRBV19 | - | - | TGTGCCAGCTTCTACGGGTCCGGTGGAAACACCATATATTTT | CASFYGSGGNTIYF
TRBJ2-3 | TRBV24-1 | TRBD1 | - | TGTGCCACCAGCGACCGGGACAGCTACTATCCAGATACGCAGTATTTT | CATSDRDSYYPDTQYF
TRBJ2-5 | TRBV4-2 | - | few | TGTGCCAGCAGCCAAGAGGTCAGGGAAGAGACCCAGTACTTC | CASSQEVREETQYF
TRBJ2-3 | TRBV6-6 | - | - | TGTGCCAGCAGTCGATACAGGGTGTTTGGCACAGATACGCAGTATTTT | CASSRYRVFGTDTQYF
TRBJ2-4 | TRBV7-3 | - | - | TGTGCCAGCAGCCCCCTAGGGGGGCCTGGGGACATTCAGTACTTC | CASSPLGGPGDIQYF
TRBJ2-3 | TRBV29-1 | - | - | TGCAGCGTTGAGGATGGTTTGCTTATGCAGTATTTT | CSVEDGLLMQYF
TRBJ2-7 | TRBV7-9 | - | many | TGTGCCAGCAGCTTAGTCCATGAATCCTACGAGCAGTACTTC | CASSLVHESYEQYF
TRBJ2-2 | TRBV10-3 | - | few | TGTGCCATCAGGGTAGCGGAGTCGAACACCGGGGAGCTGTTTTTT | CAIRVAESNTGELFF
TRBJ2-7 | TRBV7-3 | - | - | TGTGCCAGCAGCTTAACTCCCGGATCAACCTACGAGCAGTACTTC | CASSLTPGSTYEQYF
TRBJ1-6 | TRBV12-3/TRBV12-4 | - | - | TGTGCCAGCAGTATACAGGGTAGTCTCTCACCCCTCCACTTT | CASSIQGSLSPLHF
TRBJ2-3 | TRBV5-5 | TRBD1 | few | TGTGCCAGCAGCTTGATCTGGACAGGTTCTACGCAGTATTTT | CASSLIWTGSTQYF
TRBJ2-5 | TRBV24-1 | - | - | TGTGCCACCAGTGACGCTACCGGGACAAAAGAGACCCAGTACTTC | CATSDATGTKETQYF
TRBJ1-1 | TRBV6-5 | - | - | TGTGCCAGCAGTTACTCGGTCCGGGCAGCGAACACTGAAGCTTTCTTT | CASSYSVRAANTEAFF
TRBJ2-3 | TRBV6-1 | - | few | TGTGCCAGCAGTGAAATGGCTGCAGATACGCAGTATTTT | CASSEMAADTQYF
TRBJ2-7 | TRBV4-2 | - | - | TGTGCCAGCAGCCAAGATACGGGACGTTACGAGCAGTACTTC | CASSQDTGRYEQYF
TRBJ2-6 | TRBV12-3/TRBV12-4 | - | - | TGTGCCAGCAGTTTAGTCTCCGGGGTACTCAACTCTGGGGCCAACGTCCTGACTTTC | CASSLVSGVLNSGANVLTF
TRBJ2-5 | TRBV7-6 | - | once | TGTGCCAGCAGCTTAGGACAGGCGGAGACCCAGTACTTC | CASSLGQAETQYF
TRBJ1-6 | TRBV7-9 | - | many | TGTGCCAGCAGCAGTGACGGGTATAATTCACCCCTCCACTTT | CASSSDGYNSPLHF
TRBJ1-1 | TRBV20-1 | TRBD1 | - | TGCAGTGCCACTGGACAGGGGAACACTGAAGCTTTCTTT | CSATGQGNTEAFF
TRBJ2-1 | TRBV7-9 | - | few | TGTGCCAGCAGCCCACCCTTTTACAATGAGCAGTTCTTC | CASSPPFYNEQFF